This T cell receptor beta chain was found in a study of T cell responses to AZD1222 COVID-19 vaccine. The study, taken as a whole, reports: Mostly white British, mostly female donors; authors suggested clonal diversity may be underestimated. With dominance at 160-218 and 743-854, vaccine-associated CD4 TCRs spanned spike.

CDR1 and CDR2 (germline): MNHEY, SVGAGI. The CDR3 totals 15 residues. The ends were cut back, 0 bases at V and 8 bases at J, with 13 bases in the middle. Sequencing used immunoSEQ multiplex PCR; TCRdb keeps in-frame clones, though not all of them. The sample includes some 110,000 clones, approximately 83% of them seen just once. In regard to this clone: Antigen: not known.

The rearrangement joins TRBV6-5 to TRBJ1-4; a possible D gene is TRBD1 (6 bases). Sample: peripheral blood, taken on day 0 of MenACWY control vaccination. The clonotype was recovered from an adult in good health. The CDR3 loop is CASSYSGGAWEKLFF. In DNA, the CDR3 is TGTGCCAGCAGTTACTCCGGGGGGGCTTGGGAAAAACTGTTTTTT.